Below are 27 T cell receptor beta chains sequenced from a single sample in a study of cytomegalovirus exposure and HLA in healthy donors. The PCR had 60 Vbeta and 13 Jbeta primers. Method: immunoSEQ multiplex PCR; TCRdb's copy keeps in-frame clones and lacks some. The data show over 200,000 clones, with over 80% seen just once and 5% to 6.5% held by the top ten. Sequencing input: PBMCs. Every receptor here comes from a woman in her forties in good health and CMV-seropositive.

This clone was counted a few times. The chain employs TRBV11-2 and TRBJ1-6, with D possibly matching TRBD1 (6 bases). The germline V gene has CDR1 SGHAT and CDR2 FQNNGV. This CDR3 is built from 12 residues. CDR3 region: CATTGWNSPLHF. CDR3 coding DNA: TGTGCTACCACAGGGTGGAATTCACCCCTCCACTTT.

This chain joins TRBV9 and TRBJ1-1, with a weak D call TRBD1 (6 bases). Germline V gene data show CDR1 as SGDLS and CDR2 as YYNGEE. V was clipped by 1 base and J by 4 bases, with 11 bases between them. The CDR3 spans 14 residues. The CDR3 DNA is TGTGCCAGCAGCGTACTAACAGGGCCCACTGAAGCTTTCTTT. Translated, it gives CASSVLTGPTEAFF.

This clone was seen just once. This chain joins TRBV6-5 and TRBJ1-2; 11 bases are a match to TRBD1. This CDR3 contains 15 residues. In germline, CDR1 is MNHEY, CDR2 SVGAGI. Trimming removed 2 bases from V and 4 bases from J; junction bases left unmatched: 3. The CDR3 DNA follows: TGTGCCAGCAGTTACAGGGACAGGGGGTCCTATGGCTACACCTTC. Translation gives CASSYRDRGSYGYTF.

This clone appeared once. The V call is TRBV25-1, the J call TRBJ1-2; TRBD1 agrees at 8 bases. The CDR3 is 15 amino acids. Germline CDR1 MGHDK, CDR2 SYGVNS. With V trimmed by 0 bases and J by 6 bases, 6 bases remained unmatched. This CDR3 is CASSEYGQGRHGYTF. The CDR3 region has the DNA TGTGCCAGCAGTGAATATGGACAGGGTAGGCATGGCTACACCTTC.

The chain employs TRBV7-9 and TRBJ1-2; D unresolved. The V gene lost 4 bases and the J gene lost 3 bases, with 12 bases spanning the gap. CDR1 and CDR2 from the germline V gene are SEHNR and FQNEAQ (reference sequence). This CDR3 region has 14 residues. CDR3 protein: CASSSSGPYYGYTF. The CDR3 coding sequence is TGTGCCAGCAGCTCTAGCGGACCTTACTATGGCTACACCTTC.

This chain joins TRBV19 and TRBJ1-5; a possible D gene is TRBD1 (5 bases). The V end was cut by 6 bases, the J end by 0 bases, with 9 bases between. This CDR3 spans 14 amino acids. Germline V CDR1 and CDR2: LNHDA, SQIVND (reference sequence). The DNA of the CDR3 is TGTGCCAGTAGGACAGTCGATAGCAATCAGCCCCAGCATTTT. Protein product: CASRTVDSNQPQHF.

The CDR3 DNA sequence: TGTGCCAGTAGTATGAGGACAGGCTCAGATACGCAGTATTTT. It is translated as CASSMRTGSDTQYF. The V and J genes are TRBV19 and TRBJ2-3; 7 bases align to TRBD1. J gave up 4 bases and V 3 bases, and 4 bases lay outside the gene matches. The length of the CDR3 is 14 residues. From germline, CDR1 is LNHDA and CDR2 SQIVND (reference sequence).

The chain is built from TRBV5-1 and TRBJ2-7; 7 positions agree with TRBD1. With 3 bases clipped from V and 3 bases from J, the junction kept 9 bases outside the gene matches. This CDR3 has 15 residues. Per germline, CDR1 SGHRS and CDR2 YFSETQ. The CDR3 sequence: CASSSLPRTGYEQYF. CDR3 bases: TGCGCCAGCAGCTCGCTACCCCGGACAGGCTACGAGCAGTACTTC.

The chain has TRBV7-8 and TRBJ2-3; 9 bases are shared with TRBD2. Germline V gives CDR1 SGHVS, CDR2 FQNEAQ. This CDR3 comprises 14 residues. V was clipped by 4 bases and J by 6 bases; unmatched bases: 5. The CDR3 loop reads CASSWGGRVDTQYF. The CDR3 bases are TGTGCCAGCAGCTGGGGCGGGAGGGTGGATACGCAGTATTTT.

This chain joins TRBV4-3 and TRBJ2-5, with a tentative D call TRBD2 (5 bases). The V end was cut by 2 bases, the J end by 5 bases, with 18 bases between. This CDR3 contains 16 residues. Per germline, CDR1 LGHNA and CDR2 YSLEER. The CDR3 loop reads CASSQQSPTMKETQYF. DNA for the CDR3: TGCGCCAGCAGCCAACAGTCCCCGACTATGAAGGAGACCCAGTACTTC.

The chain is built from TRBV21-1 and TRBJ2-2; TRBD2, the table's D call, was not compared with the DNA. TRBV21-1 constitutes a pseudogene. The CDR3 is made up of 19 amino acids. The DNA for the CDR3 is TGTGCCAGCAAAATCGTAACTAGCGGGAGGGGCGTATACACCGGGGAGCTGTTTTTT. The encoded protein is CASKIVTSGRGVYTGELFF.

The CDR3 DNA reads as TGTGCCAGCAGTGAAGGGGCAGGGAACACCGGGGAGCTGTTTTTT. As protein: CASSEGAGNTGELFF. The rearrangement uses TRBV2 and TRBJ2-2; D is ambiguous. Germline V gives CDR1 SNHLY, CDR2 FYNNEI. V shed 1 base and J shed 1 base, with 7 bases lying between them. The CDR3 spans 15 residues.

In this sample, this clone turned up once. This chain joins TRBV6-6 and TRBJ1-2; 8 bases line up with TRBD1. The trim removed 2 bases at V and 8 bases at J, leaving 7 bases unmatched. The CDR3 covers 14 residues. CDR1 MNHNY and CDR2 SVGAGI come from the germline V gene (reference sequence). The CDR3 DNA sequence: TGTGCCAGCAGTTACCCGGACAGGGAGGGAGGCTACACCTTC. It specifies CASSYPDREGGYTF.

Here the CDR3 reads CASSMGLAFYYNEQFF. The CDR3 region has the DNA TGTGCCAGCAGTATGGGACTAGCGTTTTACTACAATGAGCAGTTCTTC. The J gene is TRBJ2-1, the V gene TRBV2; 10 nucleotides align to TRBD2. Trimming at V came to 5 bases and at J to 3 bases, leaving 7 bases not matched to a gene. Germline V gene lookup returns CDR1 SNHLY and CDR2 FYNNEI. The CDR3 is 16 amino acids. The whole variable domain, remainder taken from reference TRBV2 and TRBJ2-1, is EPEVTQTPSHQVTQMGQEVILRCVPISNHLYFYWYRQILGQKVEFLVSFYNNEISEKSEIFDDQFSVERPDGSNFTLKIRSTKLEDSAMYFCASSMGLAFYYNEQFFGPGTRLTVL.

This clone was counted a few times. This CDR3 reads CASSTRTRVEPYEQYF. The CDR3, as DNA: TGTGCCAGCAGCACGCGGACTAGGGTTGAACCCTACGAGCAGTACTTC. The chain employs TRBV7-9 and TRBJ2-7; TRBD2 aligns across 7 bases. The V gene end was trimmed by 5 bases and the J gene end by 2 bases; junction bases not matched to a gene: 12. The CDR3 is 16 residues long. The germline gives CDR1 SEHNR, CDR2 FQNEAQ (reference sequence). Looking up the rest from reference TRBV7-9 and TRBJ2-7 gives the full variable domain: DTGVSQNPRHKITKRGQNVTFRCDPISEHNRLYWYRQTLGQGPEFLTYFQNEAQLEKSRLLSDRFSAERPKGSFSTLEIQRTEQGDSAMYLCASSTRTRVEPYEQYFGPGTRLTVT.

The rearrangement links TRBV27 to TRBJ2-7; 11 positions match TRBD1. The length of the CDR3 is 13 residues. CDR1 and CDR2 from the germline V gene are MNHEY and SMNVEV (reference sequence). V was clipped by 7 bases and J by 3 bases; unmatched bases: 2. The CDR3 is CASKGTGGYEQYF. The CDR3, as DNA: TGTGCCAGCAAGGGGACAGGGGGCTACGAGCAGTACTTC.

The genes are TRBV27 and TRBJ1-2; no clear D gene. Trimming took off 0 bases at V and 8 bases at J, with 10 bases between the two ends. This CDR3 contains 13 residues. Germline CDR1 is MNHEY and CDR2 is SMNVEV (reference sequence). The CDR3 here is CASSLSSAGGYTF. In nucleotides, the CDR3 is TGTGCCAGCAGTTTATCCTCGGCAGGCGGCTACACCTTC.

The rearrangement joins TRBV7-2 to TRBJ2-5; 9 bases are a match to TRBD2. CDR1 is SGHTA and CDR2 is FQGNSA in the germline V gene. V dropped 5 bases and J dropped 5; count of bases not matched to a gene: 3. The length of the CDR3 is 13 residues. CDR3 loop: CASSPGLAETQYF. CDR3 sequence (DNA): TGTGCCAGCAGCCCAGGACTAGCGGAGACCCAGTACTTC.

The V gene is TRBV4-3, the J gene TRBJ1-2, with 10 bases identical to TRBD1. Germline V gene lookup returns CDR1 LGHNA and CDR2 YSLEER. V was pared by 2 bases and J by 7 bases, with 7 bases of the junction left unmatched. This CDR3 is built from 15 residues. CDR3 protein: CASSQYQDRGVGYTF. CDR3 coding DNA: TGCGCCAGCAGCCAATACCAGGACAGGGGGGTTGGCTACACCTTC.

The CDR3 here is CASSMKTVTKNIQYF. Written as DNA, the CDR3 is TGTGCCAGCAGCATGAAGACAGTTACCAAAAACATTCAGTACTTC. V gene TRBV12-1 combines with J gene TRBJ2-4; the DNA was not used to check the table's D call, TRBD1. TRBV12-1 is designated a pseudogene. This CDR3 has 15 residues.

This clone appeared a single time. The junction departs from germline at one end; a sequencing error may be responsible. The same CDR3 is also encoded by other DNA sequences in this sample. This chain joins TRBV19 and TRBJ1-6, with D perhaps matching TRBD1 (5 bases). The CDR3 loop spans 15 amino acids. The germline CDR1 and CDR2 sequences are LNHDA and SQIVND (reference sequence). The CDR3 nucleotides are TGTGCCAGTTCTCGGCGGGGCTCCTATAATTCCCCCCTCCACTTT. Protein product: CASSRRGSYNSPLHF. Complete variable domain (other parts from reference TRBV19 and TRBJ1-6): DGGITQSPKYLFRKEGQNVTLSCEQNLNHDAMYWYRQDPGQGLRLIYYSQIVNDFQKGDIAEGYSVSREKKESFPLTVTSAQKNPTAFYLCASSRRGSYNSPLHFGNGTRLTVT.

This CDR3 is CASSPLPSGEGYTF. CDR3 DNA sequence: TGTGCCAGCTCACCCCTACCCTCAGGGGAAGGCTACACCTTC. The chain recombines TRBV18 with TRBJ1-2; D might be TRBD1 (6 bases). V was pared by 3 bases and J by 8 bases, with 16 bases between. This CDR3 contains 14 residues. The germline V gene encodes CDR1 KGHSH and CDR2 LQKENI.

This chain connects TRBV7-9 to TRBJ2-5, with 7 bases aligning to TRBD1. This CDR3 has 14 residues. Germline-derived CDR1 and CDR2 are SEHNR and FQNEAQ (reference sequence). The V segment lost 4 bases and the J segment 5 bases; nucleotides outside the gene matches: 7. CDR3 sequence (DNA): TGTGCCAGCAGCTCACAGGGGTACGGGGAGACCCAGTACTTC. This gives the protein CASSSQGYGETQYF.

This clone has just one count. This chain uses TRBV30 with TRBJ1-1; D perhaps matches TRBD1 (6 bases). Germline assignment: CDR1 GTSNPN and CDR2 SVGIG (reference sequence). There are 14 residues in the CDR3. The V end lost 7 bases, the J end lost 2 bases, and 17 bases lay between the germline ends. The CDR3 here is CASFKDSLNTEAFF. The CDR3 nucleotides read TGTGCCTCCTTCAAGGACAGCCTCAACACTGAAGCTTTCTTT.

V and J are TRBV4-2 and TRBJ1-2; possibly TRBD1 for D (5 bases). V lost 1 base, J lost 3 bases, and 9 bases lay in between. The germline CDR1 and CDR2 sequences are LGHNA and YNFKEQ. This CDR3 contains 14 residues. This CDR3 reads CASSQGVGDYGYTF. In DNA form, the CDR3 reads TGTGCCAGCAGCCAAGGAGTAGGGGACTATGGCTACACCTTC.

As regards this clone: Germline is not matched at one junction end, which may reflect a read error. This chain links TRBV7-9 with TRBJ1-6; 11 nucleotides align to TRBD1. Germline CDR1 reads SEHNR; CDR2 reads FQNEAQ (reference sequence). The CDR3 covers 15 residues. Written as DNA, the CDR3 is TGTGCCAGCAGCACGGGACAGGGGGACGGTTCACCCCCCCACTTT. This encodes CASSTGQGDGSPPHF.

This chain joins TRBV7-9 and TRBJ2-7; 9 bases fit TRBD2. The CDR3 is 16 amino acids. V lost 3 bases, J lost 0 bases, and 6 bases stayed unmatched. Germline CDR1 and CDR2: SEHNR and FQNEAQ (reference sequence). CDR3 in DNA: TGTGCCAGCAGCTTCCAGGCGGGGGGGGTCTCCTACGAGCAGTACTTC. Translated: CASSFQAGGVSYEQYF.